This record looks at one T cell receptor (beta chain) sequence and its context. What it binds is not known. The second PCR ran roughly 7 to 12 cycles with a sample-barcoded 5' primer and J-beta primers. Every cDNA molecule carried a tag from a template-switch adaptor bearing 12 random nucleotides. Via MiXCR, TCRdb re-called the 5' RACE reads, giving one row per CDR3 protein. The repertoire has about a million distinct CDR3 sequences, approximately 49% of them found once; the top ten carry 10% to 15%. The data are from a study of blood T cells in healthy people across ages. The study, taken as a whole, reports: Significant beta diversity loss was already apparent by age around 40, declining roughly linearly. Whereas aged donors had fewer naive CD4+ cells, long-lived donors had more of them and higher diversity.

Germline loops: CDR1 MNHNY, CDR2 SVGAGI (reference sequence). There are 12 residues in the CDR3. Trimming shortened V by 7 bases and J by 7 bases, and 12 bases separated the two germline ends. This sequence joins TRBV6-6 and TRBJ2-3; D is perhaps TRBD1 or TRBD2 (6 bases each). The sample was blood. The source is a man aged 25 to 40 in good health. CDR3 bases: TGTGCCAGCACTACGGGGGCTCATACGCAGTATTTT. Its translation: CASTTGAHTQYF.